Here is one TCR beta chain with its context. The CDR3 length is 14 residues. Germline V gene data show CDR1 as SGHDN and CDR2 as FVKESK. J lost 7 bases, V lost 0 bases, and 3 bases had no gene match. Source study methods: Amplification from reference gene primers served as the basis for estimated nucleated cell counts. Generated by immunoSEQ multiplex PCR, the TCRdb table keeps only in-frame clones and is missing some. The V and J calls and clone size are taken from that table; D and trimming were inferred from the DNA. The sample records about 190,000 clones, roughly 80% being singletons. The data were obtained in a study of blood T cell repertoires in COVID-19. Study as a whole: Researchers got acute and convalescent COVID-19 samples from the United States, Italy and Spain.

The sample comprised peripheral blood. The V call is TRBV14, the J call TRBJ2-1, with TRBD2 matching 7 bases. This sequence originates from a human donor in a cohort sampled during active COVID-19. This chain's CDR3 is CASSQDWGGNEQFF. CDR3 coding DNA: TGTGCCAGCAGCCAAGATTGGGGGGGTAATGAGCAGTTCTTC.